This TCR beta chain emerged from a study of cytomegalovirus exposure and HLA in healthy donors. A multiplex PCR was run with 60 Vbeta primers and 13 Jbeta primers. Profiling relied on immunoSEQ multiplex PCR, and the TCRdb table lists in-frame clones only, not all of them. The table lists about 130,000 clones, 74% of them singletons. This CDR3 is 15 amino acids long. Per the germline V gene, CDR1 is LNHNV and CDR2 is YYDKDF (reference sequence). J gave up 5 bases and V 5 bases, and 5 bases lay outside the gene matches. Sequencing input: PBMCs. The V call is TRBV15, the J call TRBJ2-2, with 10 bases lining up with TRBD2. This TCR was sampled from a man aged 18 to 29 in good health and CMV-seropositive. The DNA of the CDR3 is TGTGCCACCAGCGTCCCGGGACTAGCGACCGGGGAGCTGTTTTTT. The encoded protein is CATSVPGLATGELFF.